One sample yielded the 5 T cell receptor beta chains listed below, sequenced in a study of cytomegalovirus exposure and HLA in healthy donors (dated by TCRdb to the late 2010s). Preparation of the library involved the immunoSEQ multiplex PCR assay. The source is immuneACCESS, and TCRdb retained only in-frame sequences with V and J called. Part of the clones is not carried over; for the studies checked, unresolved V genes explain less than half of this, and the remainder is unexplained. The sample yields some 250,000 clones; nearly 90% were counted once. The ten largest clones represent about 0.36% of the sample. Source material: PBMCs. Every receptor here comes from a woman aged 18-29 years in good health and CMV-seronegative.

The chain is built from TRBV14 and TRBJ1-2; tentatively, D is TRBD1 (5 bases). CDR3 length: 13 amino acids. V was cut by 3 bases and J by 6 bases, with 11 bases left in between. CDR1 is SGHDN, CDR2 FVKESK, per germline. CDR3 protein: CASSQSGIHGYTF. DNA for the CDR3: TGTGCCAGCAGCCAGTCAGGGATCCATGGCTACACCTTC.

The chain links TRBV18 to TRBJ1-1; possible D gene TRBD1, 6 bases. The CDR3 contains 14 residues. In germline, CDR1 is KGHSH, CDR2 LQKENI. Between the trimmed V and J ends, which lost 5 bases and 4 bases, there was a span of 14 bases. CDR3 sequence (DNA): TGTGCCAGCTCAGAAGTCCAGGGGCGCACTGAAGCTTTCTTT. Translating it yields CASSEVQGRTEAFF.

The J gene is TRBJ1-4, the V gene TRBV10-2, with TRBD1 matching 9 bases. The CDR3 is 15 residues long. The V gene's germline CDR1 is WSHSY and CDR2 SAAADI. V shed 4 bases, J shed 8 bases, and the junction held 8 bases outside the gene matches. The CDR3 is CASSGMTGGLEKLFF. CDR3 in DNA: TGCGCCAGCAGTGGGATGACAGGGGGTCTCGAAAAACTGTTTTTT.

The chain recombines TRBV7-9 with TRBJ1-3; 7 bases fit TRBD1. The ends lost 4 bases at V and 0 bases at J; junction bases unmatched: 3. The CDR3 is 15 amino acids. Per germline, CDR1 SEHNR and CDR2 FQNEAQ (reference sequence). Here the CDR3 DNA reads TGTGCCAGCAGCTCGGACAGGAACTCTGGAAACACCATATATTTT. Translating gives CASSSDRNSGNTIYF.

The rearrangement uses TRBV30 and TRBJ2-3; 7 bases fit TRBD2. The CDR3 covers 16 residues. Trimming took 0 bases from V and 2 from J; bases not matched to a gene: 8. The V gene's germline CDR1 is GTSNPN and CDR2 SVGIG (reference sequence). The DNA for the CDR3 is TGTGCCTGGAGTGTACTTGGGGGGGGGATCACAGATACGCAGTATTTT. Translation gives CAWSVLGGGITDTQYF.